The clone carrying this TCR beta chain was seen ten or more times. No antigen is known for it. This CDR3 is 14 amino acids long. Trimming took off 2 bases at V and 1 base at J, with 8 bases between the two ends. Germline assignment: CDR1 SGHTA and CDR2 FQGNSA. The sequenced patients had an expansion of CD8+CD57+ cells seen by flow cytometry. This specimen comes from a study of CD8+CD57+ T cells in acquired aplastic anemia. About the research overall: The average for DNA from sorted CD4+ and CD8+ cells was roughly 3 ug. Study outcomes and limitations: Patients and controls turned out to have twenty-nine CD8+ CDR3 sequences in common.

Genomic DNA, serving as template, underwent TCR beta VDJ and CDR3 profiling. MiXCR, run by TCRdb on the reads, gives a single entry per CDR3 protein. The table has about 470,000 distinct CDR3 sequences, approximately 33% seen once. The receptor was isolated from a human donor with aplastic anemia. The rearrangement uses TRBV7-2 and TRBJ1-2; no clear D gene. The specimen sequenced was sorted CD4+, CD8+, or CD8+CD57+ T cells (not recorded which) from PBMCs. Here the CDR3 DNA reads TGTGCCAGCAGCTTACGGACGATTAACTATGGCTACACCTTC. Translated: CASSLRTINYGYTF. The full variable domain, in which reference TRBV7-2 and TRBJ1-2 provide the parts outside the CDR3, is GAGVSQSPSNKVTEKGKDVELRCDPISGHTALYWYRQSLGQGLEFLIYFQGNSAPDKSGLPSDRFSAERTGGSVSTLTIQRTQQEDSAVYLCASSLRTINYGYTFGSGTRLTVV.